A selection of T cell receptor beta chains follows, all from one sample in a study of cytomegalovirus exposure and HLA in healthy donors. Method: immunoSEQ multiplex PCR; TCRdb's copy keeps in-frame clones and lacks some. The sample gives about 200,000 clones, about 81% of which show up once; around 1.9% is in the top ten. The sample consisted of PBMCs. Every receptor here comes from a man between 18 and 35 years old in good health and CMV-seronegative. CDR3s include the opening cysteine and the closing phenylalanine or tryptophan. A D gene is named only where the DNA matches it firmly. Size values are once, few and many counts, or a class for expanded clones, and some rows have none.

V gene	D gene	J gene	clone size	CDR3 length	CDR3 protein	CDR3 DNA
TRBV9	.	TRBJ1-6	.	15	CASSPSDSYNSPLHF	TGTGCCAGCAGCCCAAGCGACTCCTATAATTCACCCCTCCACTTT
TRBV10-3	.	TRBJ1-1	medium-sized	15	CAISESGGMNTEAFF	TGTGCCATCAGTGAGTCCGGGGGGATGAACACTGAAGCTTTCTTT
TRBV2	.	TRBJ2-2	.	14	CASSVRDYTGELFF	TGTGCCAGCAGTGTACGGGACTACACCGGGGAGCTGTTTTTT
TRBV4-3	.	TRBJ2-7	.	13	CASSQDVGYEQYF	TGCGCCAGCAGCCAAGATGTCGGCTACGAGCAGTACTTC
TRBV2	.	TRBJ1-1	.	15	CASSDHHPTVAEAFF	TGTGCCAGCAGTGACCATCATCCCACGGTCGCTGAAGCTTTCTTT
TRBV28	.	TRBJ1-2	.	13	CASSSEGFYGYTF	TGTGCCAGCAGTTCGGAGGGGTTCTATGGCTACACCTTC
TRBV19	.	TRBJ1-1	.	19	CASSAELTESVWVNAEAFF	TGTGCCAGTAGTGCGGAGTTGACAGAGTCCGTTTGGGTAAACGCTGAAGCTTTCTTT
TRBV28	.	TRBJ2-3	.	14	CASSLSQGTDTQYF	TGTGCCAGCAGTTTGTCTCAGGGGACAGATACGCAGTATTTT
TRBV28	TRBD2	TRBJ2-2	.	14	CASSLAGGTGELFF	TGTGCCAGCAGTTTAGCGGGAGGCACCGGGGAGCTGTTTTTT
TRBV9	.	TRBJ2-1	.	16	CASSASMRSSYNEQFF	TGTGCCAGCAGCGCCTCCATGAGAAGCTCCTACAATGAGCAGTTCTTC
TRBV7-3	.	TRBJ2-1	.	15	CASSLTRETGNEQFF	TGTGCCAGCAGCCTTACGCGCGAAACAGGCAATGAGCAGTTCTTC
TRBV9	TRBD2	TRBJ2-5	once	15	CASSRMGLGRETQYF	TGTGCCAGCAGTCGTATGGGACTAGGGCGGGAGACCCAGTACTTC
TRBV5-4	TRBD2	TRBJ2-7	.	16	CASSSPNSGRSYEQYF	TGTGCCAGCAGCTCTCCGAATAGCGGGAGGAGCTACGAGCAGTACTTC
TRBV5-1	TRBD1	TRBJ2-7	.	13	CASSQGALYEQYF	TGCGCCAGCAGCCAGGGGGCTCTGTACGAGCAGTACTTC
TRBV5-1	TRBD1	TRBJ2-7	.	16	CASRNTGTGITYEQYF	TGCGCCAGCAGAAATACCGGGACAGGGATTACCTACGAGCAGTACTTC
TRBV5-1	TRBD2	TRBJ2-3	.	17	CASTHGAGGSFADTQYF	TGCGCCAGCACCCATGGTGCGGGAGGGAGTTTCGCAGATACGCAGTATTTT
TRBV19	.	TRBJ2-5	.	18	CASSIDWGRGGDQETQYF	TGTGCCAGTAGTATAGATTGGGGGAGAGGGGGAGATCAAGAGACCCAGTACTTC
TRBV6-5	.	TRBJ2-7	.	13	CASSRVSGYEQYF	TGTGCCAGCAGCAGGGTGTCGGGCTACGAGCAGTACTTC
TRBV11-2	.	TRBJ1-1	once	15	CASSTRGGMNTEAFF	TGTGCCAGCAGCACCCGGGGGGGTATGAACACTGAAGCCTTCTTT
TRBV29-1	.	TRBJ1-2	few	13	CSVEDRTSFGYTF	TGCAGCGTTGAGGACCGGACAAGCTTTGGCTACACCTTC
TRBV15	.	TRBJ2-7	.	13	CATSREVGYEQYF	TGTGCCACCAGCAGAGAGGTCGGCTACGAGCAGTACTTC
TRBV6-1	.	TRBJ2-3	.	14	CASSEGAGTDTQYF	TGTGCCAGCAGTGAAGGAGCTGGCACAGATACGCAGTATTTT
TRBV6-5	TRBD2	TRBJ2-7	.	13	CASSRGTRGKEYF	TGTGCCAGCAGTAGAGGGACTAGGGGAAAAGAGTACTTC
TRBV28	.	TRBJ2-1	.	13	CASSKPGVNEQFF	TGTGCCAGCAGCAAACCGGGAGTTAATGAGCAGTTCTTC
TRBV7-2	TRBD1	TRBJ2-5	.	13	CASSRTGEATQYF	TGTGCCAGCAGCCGGACAGGGGAAGCGACCCAGTACTTC
TRBV9	.	TRBJ1-2	.	15	CASSVVIGPRVVYTF	TGTGCCAGCAGCGTAGTCATAGGGCCCAGGGTAGTCTACACCTTC
TRBV27	.	TRBJ1-3	once	15	CASSPSIGDGNTIYF	TGTGCCAGCAGTCCGAGTATCGGGGATGGAAACACCATATATTTT
TRBV6-5	.	TRBJ2-5	.	13	CASRSGGEETQYF	TGTGCCAGCAGGAGTGGGGGCGAGGAGACCCAGTACTTC
TRBV28	.	TRBJ1-3	once	14	CASSLGGSGNTIYF	TGTGCCAGCAGTTTAGGGGGCAGTGGAAACACCATATATTTT
TRBV4-1	TRBD1	TRBJ2-7	.	14	CASSQGQGEYEQYF	TGCGCCAGCAGCCAGGGACAGGGAGAGTACGAGCAGTACTTC
TRBV27	TRBD1	TRBJ2-5	.	15	CASSQNGQGGETQYF	TGTGCCAGCAGCCAAAATGGACAGGGCGGGGAGACCCAGTACTTC
TRBV7-6	TRBD2	TRBJ2-1	few	15	CASSLATSSYNEQFF	TGTGCCAGCAGCTTAGCGACTAGCAGCTACAATGAGCAGTTCTTC
TRBV2	.	TRBJ2-1	.	13	CASRSPATGEQFF	TGTGCCAGCAGAAGCCCGGCGACGGGTGAGCAGTTCTTC
TRBV18	.	TRBJ1-1	.	15	CASSPPEGMGTEAFF	TGTGCCAGCTCACCACCGGAGGGGATGGGCACTGAAGCTTTCTTT
TRBV5-1	TRBD1	TRBJ2-7	few	17	CASSLFSNLGQGYEQYF	TGCGCCAGCAGCTTGTTTTCTAATCTTGGACAGGGGTACGAGCAGTACTTC
TRBV27	.	TRBJ2-7	.	14	CASSLQVRGYEQYF	TGTGCCAGCAGTTTACAGGTCAGGGGCTACGAGCAGTACTTC
TRBV6-5	.	TRBJ1-5	few	14	CASSERGQGQPQHF	TGTGCCAGCAGTGAGAGGGGCCAGGGGCAGCCCCAGCATTTT
TRBV7-9	.	TRBJ1-2	.	16	CASSLPTPRQFYGYTF	TGTGCCAGCAGCTTACCCACCCCCCGACAGTTCTATGGCTACACCTTC
TRBV7-9	TRBD1	TRBJ2-7	.	15	CASSPWTGIYDEQYF	TGTGCCAGCAGCCCTTGGACAGGGATTTACGACGAGCAGTACTTC
TRBV19	TRBD2	TRBJ2-5	.	15	CASKLAGGMQETQYF	TGTGCCAGTAAACTAGCGGGGGGTATGCAAGAGACCCAGTACTTC
TRBV7-6	.	TRBJ2-3	.	17	CASSSRLTGYDTDTQYF	TGTGCCAGCAGCTCGCGCCTAACAGGGTATGACACAGATACGCAGTATTTT
TRBV6-5	.	TRBJ1-2	.	13	CASTSGQAIGYTF	TGTGCCAGCACCTCTGGGCAGGCTATCGGCTACACCTTC
TRBV9	TRBD2	TRBJ2-1	.	16	CASSTRSSGSGGEQFF	TGTGCCAGCAGCACCCGGAGTAGCGGGAGCGGCGGTGAGCAGTTCTTC
TRBV19	.	TRBJ1-2	.	17	CASTPNGVQGQTYGYTF	TGTGCCAGTACCCCCAACGGTGTACAGGGCCAAACCTATGGCTACACCTTC
TRBV7-2	TRBD2	TRBJ2-7	.	15	CASSRTSGFSYEQYF	TGTGCCAGCAGCCGGACTAGCGGGTTCTCCTACGAGCAGTACTTC
TRBV18	.	TRBJ2-7	.	14	CASSPPISSYEQYF	TGTGCCAGCTCACCTCCGATTAGCTCCTACGAGCAGTACTTC
TRBV4-3	.	TRBJ1-4	once	15	CASSQDRGVWEKLFF	TGCGCCAGCAGCCAAGACAGGGGTGTTTGGGAAAAACTGTTTTTT
TRBV18	TRBD2	TRBJ2-1	.	16	CASSPPPAGIYNEQFF	TGTGCCAGCTCACCACCTCCAGCGGGGATCTACAATGAGCAGTTCTTC
TRBV7-2	.	TRBJ1-2	once	15	CASSQDRGGGYGYTF	TGTGCCAGCAGCCAAGACCGGGGGGGTGGCTATGGCTACACCTTC
TRBV10-1	TRBD1	TRBJ1-4	.	16	CASSESGQGAMEKLFF	TGCGCCAGCAGTGAGTCGGGACAGGGGGCAATGGAAAAACTGTTTTTT
TRBV19	TRBD1	TRBJ1-2	.	14	CASSHRDRTYGYTF	TGTGCCAGTAGTCACCGGGACAGAACCTATGGCTACACCTTC
TRBV30	.	TRBJ2-2	.	14	CAWSVSVLTGELFF	TGTGCCTGGAGTGTTTCGGTGCTCACCGGGGAGCTGTTTTTT